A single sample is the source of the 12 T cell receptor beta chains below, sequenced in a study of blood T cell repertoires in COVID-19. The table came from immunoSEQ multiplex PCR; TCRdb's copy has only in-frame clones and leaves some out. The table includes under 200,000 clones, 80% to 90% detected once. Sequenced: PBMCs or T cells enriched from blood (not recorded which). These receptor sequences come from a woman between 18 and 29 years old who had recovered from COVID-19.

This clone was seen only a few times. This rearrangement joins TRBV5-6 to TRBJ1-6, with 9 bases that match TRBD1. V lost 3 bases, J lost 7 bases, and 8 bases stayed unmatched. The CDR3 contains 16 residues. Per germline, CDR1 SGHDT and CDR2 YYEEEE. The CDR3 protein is CASSSTWDRENSPLHF. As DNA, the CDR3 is TGTGCCAGCAGCTCAACCTGGGACAGGGAAAATTCACCCCTCCACTTT. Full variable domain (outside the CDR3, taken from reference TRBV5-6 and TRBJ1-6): DAGVTQSPTHLIKTRGQQVTLRCSPKSGHDTVSWYQQALGQGPQFIFQYYEEEERQRGNFPDRFSGHQFPNYSSELNVNALLLGDSALYLCASSSTWDRENSPLHFGNGTRLTVT.

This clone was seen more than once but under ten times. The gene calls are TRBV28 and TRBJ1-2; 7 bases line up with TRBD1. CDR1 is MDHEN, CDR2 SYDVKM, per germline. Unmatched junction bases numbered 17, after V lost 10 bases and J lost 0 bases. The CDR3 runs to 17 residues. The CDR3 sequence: CAISQTIQGIANYGYTF. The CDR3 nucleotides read TGTGCCATCTCACAAACTATACAGGGGATAGCTAACTATGGCTACACCTTC.

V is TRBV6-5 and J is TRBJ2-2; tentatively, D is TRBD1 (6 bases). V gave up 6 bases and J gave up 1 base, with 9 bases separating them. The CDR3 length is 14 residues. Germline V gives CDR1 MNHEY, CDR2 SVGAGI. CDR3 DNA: TGTGCCAGCAGGCAGGGGAGGAACACCGGGGAGCTGTTTTTT. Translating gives CASRQGRNTGELFF.

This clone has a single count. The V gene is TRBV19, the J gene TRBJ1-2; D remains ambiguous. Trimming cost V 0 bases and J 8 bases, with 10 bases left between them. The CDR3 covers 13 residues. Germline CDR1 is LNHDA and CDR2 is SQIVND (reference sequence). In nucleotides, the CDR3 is TGTGCCAGTAGTATAGAGGGCCTCCTCGGCTACACCTTC. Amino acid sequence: CASSIEGLLGYTF. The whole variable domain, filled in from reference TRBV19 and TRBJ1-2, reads DGGITQSPKYLFRKEGQNVTLSCEQNLNHDAMYWYRQDPGQGLRLIYYSQIVNDFQKGDIAEGYSVSREKKESFPLTVTSAQKNPTAFYLCASSIEGLLGYTFGSGTRLTVV.

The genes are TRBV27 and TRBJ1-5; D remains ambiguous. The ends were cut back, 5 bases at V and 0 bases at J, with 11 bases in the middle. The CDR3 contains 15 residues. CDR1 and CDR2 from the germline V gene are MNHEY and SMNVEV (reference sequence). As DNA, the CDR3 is TGTGCCAGCAGTCCCGCCACTTATAGCAATCAGCCCCAGCATTTT. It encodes CASSPATYSNQPQHF.

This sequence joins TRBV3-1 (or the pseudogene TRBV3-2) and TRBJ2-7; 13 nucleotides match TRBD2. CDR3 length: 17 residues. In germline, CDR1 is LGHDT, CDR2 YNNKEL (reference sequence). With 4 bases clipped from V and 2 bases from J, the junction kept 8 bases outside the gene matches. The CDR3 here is CASSLAWTSGGAYEQYF. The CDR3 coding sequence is TGTGCCAGCAGCCTAGCGTGGACTAGCGGGGGAGCCTACGAGCAGTACTTC.

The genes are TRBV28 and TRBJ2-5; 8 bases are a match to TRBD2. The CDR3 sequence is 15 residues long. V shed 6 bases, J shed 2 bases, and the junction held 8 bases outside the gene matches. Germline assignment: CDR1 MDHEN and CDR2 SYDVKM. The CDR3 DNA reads TGTGCCAGCAGATACGGCGGGAGGTTACAAGAGACCCAGTACTTC. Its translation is CASRYGGRLQETQYF.

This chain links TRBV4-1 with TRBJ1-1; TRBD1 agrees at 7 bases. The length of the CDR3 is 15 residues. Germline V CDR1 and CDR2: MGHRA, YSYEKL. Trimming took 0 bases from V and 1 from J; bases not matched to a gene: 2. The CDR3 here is CASSQEGGPNTEAFF. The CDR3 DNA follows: TGCGCCAGCAGCCAAGAAGGGGGCCCGAACACTGAAGCTTTCTTT.

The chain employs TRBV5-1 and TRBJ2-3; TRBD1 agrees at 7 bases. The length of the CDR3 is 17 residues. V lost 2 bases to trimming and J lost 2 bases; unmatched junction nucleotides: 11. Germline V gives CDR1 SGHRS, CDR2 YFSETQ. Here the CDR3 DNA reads TGCGCCAGCAGCTTCAACAGGGGTTTCGCGGTCACAGATACGCAGTATTTT. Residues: CASSFNRGFAVTDTQYF.

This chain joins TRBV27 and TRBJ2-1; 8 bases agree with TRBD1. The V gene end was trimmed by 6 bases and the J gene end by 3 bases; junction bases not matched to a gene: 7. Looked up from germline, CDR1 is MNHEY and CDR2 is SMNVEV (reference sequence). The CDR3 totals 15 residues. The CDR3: CASSRGQGGYNEQFF. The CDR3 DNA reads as TGTGCCAGCAGCCGAGGACAGGGAGGCTACAATGAGCAGTTCTTC.

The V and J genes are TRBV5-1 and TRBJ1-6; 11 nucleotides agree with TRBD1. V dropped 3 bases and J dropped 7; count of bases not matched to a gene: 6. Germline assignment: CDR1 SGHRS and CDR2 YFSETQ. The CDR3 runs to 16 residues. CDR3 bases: TGCGCCAGCAGCTCAGGACAGGGGGCTAGGAATTCACCCCTCCACTTT. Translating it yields CASSSGQGARNSPLHF.

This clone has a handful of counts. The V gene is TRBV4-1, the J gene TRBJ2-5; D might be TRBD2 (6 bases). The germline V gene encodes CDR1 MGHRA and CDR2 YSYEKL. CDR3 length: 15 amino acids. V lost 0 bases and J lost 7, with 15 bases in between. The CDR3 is CASSQDRQVGGTQYF. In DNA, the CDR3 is TGCGCCAGCAGCCAAGATAGGCAGGTCGGGGGGACCCAGTACTTC.